This T cell receptor (beta chain) was sequenced for a study of Tregs in tolerant kidney transplant recipients. Broader study findings: Tregs expanded with activated donor B cells seemed most donor-specific.

Mixed chimerism was transient after nonmyeloablative marrow transplants from related graft donors. Unstimulated Tregs (CD4+CD25+CD127-) and CD4+CD25- non-Tregs were sorted from PBMCs. Of note for this clone: Its target is not known.

The CDR3 spans 12 residues. Germline trimming cut 7 bases from V and 8 bases from J; bases unmatched to any gene: 4. The V gene's germline CDR1 is SGHTA and CDR2 FQGNSA. This table comes from immunoSEQ multiplex PCR, and its TCRdb copy is limited to in-frame clones, with some not included. The sample records roughly 52,000 clones, approximately 91% being singletons. The chain couples TRBV7-2 to TRBJ1-4; 7 positions agree with TRBD1. The sequenced sample was CD8+ T cells from blood (PBMCs), obtained 24 months after the transplant. The clonotype originates from a human patient who received a combined kidney and bone marrow transplant. Some T cells may be the graft donor's. The CDR3 sequence: CASTRTGEKLFF. The DNA for the CDR3 is TGTGCCAGCACACGGACAGGCGAAAAACTGTTTTTT.